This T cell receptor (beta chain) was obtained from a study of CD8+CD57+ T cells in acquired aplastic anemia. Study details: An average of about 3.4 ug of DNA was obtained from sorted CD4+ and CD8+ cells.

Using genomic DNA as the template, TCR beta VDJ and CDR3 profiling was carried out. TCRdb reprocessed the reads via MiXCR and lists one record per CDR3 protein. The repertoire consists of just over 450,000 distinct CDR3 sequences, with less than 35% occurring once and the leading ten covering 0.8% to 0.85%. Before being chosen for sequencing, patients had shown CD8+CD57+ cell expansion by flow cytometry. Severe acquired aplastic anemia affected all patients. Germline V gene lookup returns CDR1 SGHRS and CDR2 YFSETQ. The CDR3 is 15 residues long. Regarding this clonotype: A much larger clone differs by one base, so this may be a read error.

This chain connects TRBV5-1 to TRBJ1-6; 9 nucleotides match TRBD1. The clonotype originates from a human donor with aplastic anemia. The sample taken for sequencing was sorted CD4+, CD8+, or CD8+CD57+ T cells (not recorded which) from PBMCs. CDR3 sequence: CACSLAGQGRSPLHF. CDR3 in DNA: TGCGCCTGCAGCTTGGCGGGACAGGGACGTTCACCCCTCCACTTT.